This TCR beta chain was identified in a study of cytomegalovirus exposure and HLA in healthy donors (dated by TCRdb to the late 2010s). For the wider study: In an earlier analysis of approximately 500 of the donors, 276 Gb of sequence data and 117 million unique TCR beta sequences from about 190 million T cells were reported. Around 330 gigabases of sequencing data and approximately 91 million unique TCR sequences made up an early release that covered several hundred HLA-typed donors. Of the 300 to 400 genotyped donors, about 80% fell in the genetic ancestry cluster associated with self-reported Caucasian donors. The study was designed to test whether signatures of past pathogen exposure could be identified by cataloging public T cell receptors. Using immunosequencing, the study profiled T cell repertoires from about 610 subjects and related those repertoires to cytomegalovirus serostatus. Besides the first cohort of around 670 subjects, a separate validation cohort made up of 120 different subjects was used. The study combined high-throughput TCR immunosequencing, statistical association of individual TCRs with disease status, and machine learning to predict cytomegalovirus infection status. A later analysis re-examined previously published TCR beta repertoires from hundreds of donors and added high-resolution HLA genotyping to investigate patterns of TCR occurrence. The later analysis used no new phenotypic data to find candidate immune exposures, relying instead on TCR beta sequences and their occurrence across donors. To decide whether each TCR beta V gene segment behaved as functional or pseudogenic, an earlier analysis of over 500 of the donors relied on high-throughput TCR beta sequencing. Donor age, sex, ethnicity and CMV serostatus were compiled together with the repertoire data. A later genetic analysis took genome-wide SNP genotypes for about three fifths of the roughly 700 donors and used that subset as a discovery cohort. All discovery cohort repertoires had been generated using a single sequencing platform. Both class I and class II loci were covered by HLA typing, at four-digit resolution. Typing coverage differed by locus: A, B, C, DRB1 and DQB1 were typed in about 620-640 donors, DQA1 in around 500, DPA1 in around 600, and DPB1 in around 490. Five DR-DQ haplotypes were treated as single units for association and clustering because of strong linkage in the cohort. Among roughly 370 genotyped donors of the cohort, an average of around 240,000 unique TCR beta nucleotide sequences were sequenced per donor, roughly 18% of them non-productive. Results the study describes overall, beyond this receptor: Linkage disequilibrium might explain the correlated functional status among segregating V segments, but an unknown experimental factor could not be ruled out. Cytomegalovirus status was reported to be diagnosed by the classifier with high specificity and sensitivity in both the original and validation cohorts. HLA typing was unavailable for some donors at each locus, so association tests used only the typed subset. The 87-base-pair reads could not distinguish some IMGT-functional V segments, including TRBV6-2 and TRBV6-3, so those segments were excluded. Immune exposure information for the cohort was limited to CMV serostatus. A further reported finding was that TCR beta sequences accurately predicted the HLA-A and HLA-B alleles for most subjects in the first cohort. In a later analysis, most CMV-associated TCR beta chains were found to appear HLA-restricted, with HLA associations seemingly driven largely by CMV exposure. A later analysis reported that several top co-occurrence clusters appeared linked to parvovirus B19, influenza, CMV and Epstein-Barr virus. A cluster of highly shared sequence variants was judged likely to be a technical artifact of the sequencing pipeline. Across donors, most TCR sequences were observed very rarely, whereas some public TCRs were present in many individuals. According to a later analysis, TCR association rates differed among HLA loci, with DRB1 alleles showing the most associated TCRs and HLA-C alleles showing the fewest. Sequencing depth was assumed to be roughly uniform across donors in the presence/absence analyses, though that assumption may not hold. Broadly in line with IMGT annotations, most TCR beta V segments showed up in productive rearrangements about 87% or about 30% of the time in an earlier analysis of around 600 of the donors. A few of the identified cytomegalovirus-associated TCR beta chains were confirmed in vitro to be specific for cytomegalovirus antigens. Strong co-occurrence of HLA alleles, especially DR and DQ, made assigning TCR associations to individual alleles difficult. A later genetic analysis reported fewer N-insertions in productive TCRs among donors in an Asian-associated ancestry cluster than the roughly 650-donor mean. The earlier analysis of almost 600 of the donors excluded 15 to 20 rarely observed V segments, including chromosome 9 orphons, because counts were too low. Specific HLA alleles were associated with 15,000 to 20,000 TCR beta sequences at a false discovery rate of 0.05 in a later analysis. A later analysis found that HLA-associated TCR beta chains were more clonally expanded and had lower generation probabilities than equally common non-associated chains. This cohort had only TCR beta chains sequenced, and the lack of alpha or paired-chain data limited which features could be detected. An association between a missense DCLRE1C variant and V-gene and J-gene trimming of TCR beta chains was found in a later genetic analysis and replicated in an independent cohort. According to the authors, the approach could potentially be generalized to other disease states and immunological phenotypes. The study listed 164 TCR beta chains as associated with cytomegalovirus.

Unmatched junction bases come to 9, with V trimmed by 7 bases and J by 2 bases. CDR1 SGHRS and CDR2 YFSETQ are derived from the germline V gene. Including the terminal cysteine and phenylalanine, the CDR3 comprises 14 residues. Just the 42-base CDR3 DNA is kept, in frame starting at base 1. The cohort consisted of 600 to 750 healthy bone marrow donors. At the time of sampling, every cohort member was nominally healthy, though immune exposures that went unrecorded were likely present. The donor was CMV seronegative and was included in the group of approximately 350 seronegative cohort members. A peripheral blood sample was collected from each donor, and TCR beta sequencing was performed on peripheral blood mononuclear cells. Genomic DNA was extracted from the blood cell samples with the Qiagen DNeasy Blood Extraction Kit. The library was built by means of the immunoSEQ multiplex PCR assay. For the multiplex PCR, a mixture combining 60 forward primers for TCR Vbeta segments and 13 reverse primers for TCR Jbeta segments was used. The CDR3 region of rearranged TCR beta genes was amplified from genomic DNA by a multiplex PCR assay. Amplified TCR beta libraries were sequenced as 87-base-pair reads on the Illumina HiSeq System. For the original study's pipeline: Across the roughly 670 repertoires, a later analysis counted approximately 83 million unique TCR beta chains, about 10 million of which were shared by at least two donors. To remove PCR and sequencing errors, raw reads were error-corrected and collapsed into unique sequences using a nearest-neighbor algorithm that merged closely related sequences. V, D and J gene segments were assigned by aligning CDR3 sequences to IMGT reference sequences. For a sequence to be retained, a match of at least six nucleotides was required to both a V gene segment and a J gene segment. A rearrangement counted as productive if the CDR3 had no stop codons and remained in frame with V and J, and every other rearrangement counted as non-productive. CDR3 was defined by IMGT convention, running from the second conserved V-encoded cysteine to the conserved J-encoded phenylalanine. Sequences without an unambiguous match to a single V gene segment were excluded from the earlier analysis of approximately 600 of the donors. In an earlier analysis of 500 to 750 of the donors, V segments were called functional above 56.7% productive rearrangements and were called segregating when the between-donor standard deviation exceeded 5%. A statistical classification framework was built for diagnosing cytomegalovirus status from the catalog of TCR beta chain sequences. In a later analysis, TCR nucleotide sequences were compared against IMGT/GENE-DB human TR gene sequences so that V and J genes could be assigned. In a later analysis, CDR3 sequences and most-parsimonious VDJ recombination scenarios were assigned using the TCRdist pipeline. In a later analysis, every TCR beta chain was defined by the combination of its CDR3 amino acid sequence and its V-gene family, and reads without a unique V-gene family were dropped. A later analysis removed nearly 600 highly shared, low-generation-probability nucleotide sequences to deal with suspected cross-contamination and a sequencing artifact. For each public chain, a later analysis derived a clonal expansion index from normalized ranks of inferred template counts within each repertoire. In a later analysis, generation probabilities were computed with a VDJ recombination model fitted to out-of-frame rearrangements, and the resulting probabilities were checked against IGoR. Hypergeometric tests were used in a later analysis to score TCR-TCR, TCR-HLA and TCR-CMV co-occurrence, with a repertoire-size bias correction applied to the TCR pairs. False discovery rates were estimated in a later analysis by permuting HLA or CMV assignments 20 times. In a later analysis, co-occurring TCRs were grouped using DBSCAN, and TCRdist sequence similarity was added for clustering within HLA-allele-positive subsets. Repertoires with fewer than 30,000 or more than 120,000 public chains were left out of co-occurrence clustering, as were about 5 repertoires with anomalous nucleotide sharing. What TCRdb holds here is the immuneACCESS table cut down to in-frame rearrangements. Part of the clones is not present; checked against another copy, under half of the missing clones reflect an unresolved V gene, and the others are unexplained. V and J calls plus clone size are reproduced from that table; the DNA served to infer D and trimming. The sample table records about 130,000 clones; 75% to 90% of these occur just once. The ten largest clones take up 2.5% to 3% of the sample.

With respect to this clone: Its cognate antigen has yet to be identified. The input lacks base qualities; no much larger clone sits a single base away.

Here the chain combines TRBV5-1 and TRBJ2-7, with 7 central nucleotides matching TRBD1. The sequence derives from a man younger than 45 in good health and CMV-seronegative. Sequencing was carried out using PBMCs. The CDR3 protein sequence reads: CASGFKDRTYEQYF. The DNA sequence is TGCGCCAGCGGGTTCAAGGACAGGACCTACGAGCAGTACTTC. Here the CDR3 is joined to the reference TRBV5-1 and TRBJ2-7 genes, and the full variable domain is: KAGVTQTPRYLIKTRGQQVTLSCSPISGHRSVSWYQQTPGQGLQFLFEYFSETQRNKGNFPGRFSGRQFSNSRSEMNVSTLELGDSALYLCASGFKDRTYEQYFGPGTRLTVT.